One sample yielded the 30 T cell receptor beta chains listed below, sequenced in a study of T-cell reconstitution after alpha-beta-depleted transplantation in children (dated by TCRdb to the mid-2010s). Library preparation employed PCR. TCRdb records Illumina HiSeq 2500 as the sequencer. TCR library preparation used molecular barcoding, with unique molecular identifiers applied to normalize quantification of the TCRbeta repertoire. Using fastp trimming at Q25 and MiXCR clonotype assembly, TCRdb reanalyzed the public sequencing data and kept in-frame beta chains. When rows share a CDR3 protein, they turn into one entry using the most common DNA and genes. The sample table lists some 500,000 distinct CDR3 sequences, about 17% of them with a count of one. Approximately 3% of the sample is taken by the ten largest. The specimen comprised PBMCs from the stem cell graft donor, sampled from the stem cell graft. Every receptor here comes from a human donor who donated a stem cell graft to a child with acute lymphoblastic leukemia.

The rearrangement uses TRBV7-8 and TRBJ2-1, with D maybe TRBD2 (6 bases). The CDR3 length is 12 residues. V dropped 8 bases and J dropped 4 bases, with 9 bases sitting between them. Looked up from germline, CDR1 is SGHVS and CDR2 is FQNEAQ. The CDR3 DNA reads TGTGCCAGCTACGGAGGGTACAATGAGCAGTTCTTC. It yields the protein CASYGGYNEQFF. Drawing the rest from reference TRBV7-8 and TRBJ2-1, the complete variable domain is GAGVSQSPRYKVAKRGQDVALRCDPISGHVSLFWYQQALGQGPEFLTYFQNEAQLDKSGLPSDRFFAERPEGSVSTLKIQRTQQEDSAVYLCASYGGYNEQFFGPGTRLTVL.

CDR3 coding DNA: TGTGCCAGCAGACCCAACAGGGGGTACAATCAGCCCCAGCATTTT. It is translated as CASRPNRGYNQPQHF. The genes are TRBV6-1 and TRBJ1-5; 8 bases fit TRBD1. The CDR3 has 15 residues. V was pared by 6 bases and J by 3 bases, with 7 bases of the junction left unmatched. CDR1 and CDR2 (germline): MNHNS, SASEGT.

V is TRBV6-1 and J is TRBJ2-1, with 11 nucleotides matching TRBD2. The CDR3 is 16 residues long. The germline V gene has CDR1 MNHNS and CDR2 SASEGT. V lost 6 bases to trimming and J lost 5 bases; unmatched junction nucleotides: 9. The DNA of the CDR3 is TGTGCCAGCAGGAAGGGTGGGACTAGCGGAAACAATGAGCAGTTCTTC. Protein product: CASRKGGTSGNNEQFF.

V is TRBV7-9 and J is TRBJ2-7; 10 bases align to TRBD2. Per germline, CDR1 SEHNR and CDR2 FQNEAQ (reference sequence). V lost 5 bases, J lost 3 bases, and 7 bases stayed unmatched. This CDR3 is built from 15 residues. CDR3 nucleotide sequence: TGTGCCAGCAGCCTCTCTAGCGGGAGCCGCTACGAGCAGTACTTC. This encodes CASSLSSGSRYEQYF. Complete variable domain (other parts from reference TRBV7-9 and TRBJ2-7): DTGVSQNPRHKITKRGQNVTFRCDPISEHNRLYWYRQTLGQGPEFLTYFQNEAQLEKSRLLSDRFSAERPKGSFSTLEIQRTEQGDSAMYLCASSLSSGSRYEQYFGPGTRLTVT.

This clonotype showed up many times. CDR3 nucleotide sequence: TGTGCCAGCAGTGAAGAGGTGACAGGGGTTACCGGGGAGCTGTTTTTT. This gives the protein CASSEEVTGVTGELFF. The chain is built from TRBV6-1 and TRBJ2-2, with 8 bases identical to TRBD1. The CDR3 consists of 16 residues. Germline V gives CDR1 MNHNS, CDR2 SASEGT. V shed 1 base and J 5 bases; nucleotides not matched to a gene: 6.

This clonotype showed up just a few times. The chain recombines TRBV5-1 with TRBJ2-6, with TRBD1 matching over 8 bases. The CDR3 consists of 17 residues. J was trimmed by 0 bases and V by 0 bases; bases with no gene match: 2. Germline V gene data show CDR1 as SGHRS and CDR2 as YFSETQ. The CDR3, as DNA: TGCGCCAGCAGCTTGGTAGGACAGGGCTCTGGGGCCAACGTCCTGACTTTC. Encoded protein: CASSLVGQGSGANVLTF.

The chain is built from TRBV7-9 and TRBJ2-3; TRBD2 matches at 10 bases. CDR1 SEHNR and CDR2 FQNEAQ come from the germline V gene (reference sequence). V was pared by 5 bases and J by 9 bases, with 11 bases of the junction left unmatched. The CDR3 has 15 residues. The CDR3: CASSPLAGEFGTQYF. The CDR3 DNA sequence: TGTGCCAGCAGCCCTCTAGCGGGAGAGTTCGGCACGCAGTATTTT.

The CDR3 coding sequence is TGTGCCCTCCCTGGCAGGACCTACGAGCAGTACTTC. Amino acids: CALPGRTYEQYF. This chain uses TRBV25-1 with TRBJ2-7, with unresolved D. Germline lookup yields CDR1 MGHDK and CDR2 SYGVNS. The V gene lost 11 bases and the J gene lost 2 bases, with 13 bases spanning the gap. The CDR3 is made up of 12 amino acids.

A few counts support this clonotype. CDR3 region: CATSDLPEHAKRGNTGELFF. Written as DNA, the CDR3 is TGTGCCACCAGTGATTTGCCGGAGCATGCGAAGCGGGGTAACACCGGGGAGCTGTTTTTT. The chain combines TRBV24-1 with TRBJ2-2; 7 bases map to TRBD2. This CDR3 is built from 20 residues. From germline, CDR1 is KGHDR and CDR2 SFDVKD. V shed 0 bases, J shed 2 bases, and the junction held 14 bases outside the gene matches.

This chain connects TRBV5-1 to TRBJ2-7; TRBD2 agrees at 8 bases. CDR1 is SGHRS and CDR2 is YFSETQ in the germline V gene. V lost 0 bases, J lost 0 bases, and 8 bases stayed unmatched. The CDR3 sequence is 17 residues long. The DNA of the CDR3 is TGCGCCAGCAGCTTGGAGTCGGCAGCGGGAGACTCCTACGAGCAGTACTTC. Amino acid sequence: CASSLESAAGDSYEQYF. The full variable domain, in which reference TRBV5-1 and TRBJ2-7 provide the parts outside the CDR3, is KAGVTQTPRYLIKTRGQQVTLSCSPISGHRSVSWYQQTPGQGLQFLFEYFSETQRNKGNFPGRFSGRQFSNSRSEMNVSTLELGDSALYLCASSLESAAGDSYEQYFGPGTRLTVT.

The chain joins TRBV18 to TRBJ2-1; D gene ambiguous. V dropped 1 base and J dropped 7 bases, with 11 bases sitting between them. Germline V gene data show CDR1 as KGHSH and CDR2 as LQKENI. This CDR3 has 14 amino acids. CDR3 in DNA: TGTGCCAGCTCACCACAGGTCGGAAGGAATGAGCAGTTCTTC. It is translated as CASSPQVGRNEQFF.

The rearrangement uses TRBV5-1 and TRBJ2-1; TRBD2 matches 10 bases. This CDR3 comprises 15 residues. V shed 5 bases, J shed 5 bases, and the junction held 7 bases outside the gene matches. CDR1 and CDR2 (germline): SGHRS, YFSETQ. The CDR3 DNA reads TGCGCCAGCAGGGAGACTAGCGGGCCTAACAATGAGCAGTTCTTC. This encodes CASRETSGPNNEQFF.

There are a few counts of this clonotype. The J gene is TRBJ1-2, the V gene TRBV29-1; 8 bases line up with TRBD1. The V gene end was trimmed by 0 bases and the J gene end by 6 bases; junction bases not matched to a gene: 9. The germline V gene encodes CDR1 SQVTM and CDR2 ANQGSEA. The CDR3 is 15 residues long. CDR3 bases: TGCAGCGTTGAAGATGTGACAGGGGATCCCCATGGCTACACCTTC. It specifies CSVEDVTGDPHGYTF. Full variable domain (rest looked up from reference TRBV29-1 and TRBJ1-2): SAVISQKPSRDICQRGTSLTIQCQVDSQVTMMFWYRQQPGQSLTLIATANQGSEATYESGFVIDKFPISRPNLTFSTLTVSNMSPEDSSIYLCSVEDVTGDPHGYTFGSGTRLTVV.

The chain joins TRBV12-3 or TRBV12-4 to TRBJ1-5, with 7 bases identical to TRBD1. V trimming: 2 bases; J trimming: 5 bases; junction bases outside the gene matches: 6. This CDR3 comprises 15 residues. CDR3 bases: TGTGCCAGCAGTTTACTATCGACAGGGTATCAGCCCCAGCATTTT. It codes for CASSLLSTGYQPQHF.

The J gene is TRBJ2-1, the V gene TRBV12-3 or TRBV12-4; D may correspond to TRBD1 or TRBD2 (6 bases each). Trimming took 6 bases from V and 5 from J, leaving 17 bases between them. This CDR3 is 15 amino acids long. CDR3 coding DNA: TGTGCCAGCAGCTCTCCGAGGGGGAGGAACAATGAGCAGTTCTTC. This sequence encodes CASSSPRGRNNEQFF.

The CDR3 spells CASSLGGASTYEQYF. The CDR3 DNA is TGCGCCAGCAGCTTGGGAGGGGCGAGTACCTACGAGCAGTACTTC. The chain joins TRBV5-1 to TRBJ2-7, with D perhaps matching TRBD1 or TRBD2 (5 bases each). There are 15 residues in the CDR3. V lost 0 bases to trimming and J lost 2 bases, with 12 bases between them. The germline V gene has CDR1 SGHRS and CDR2 YFSETQ.

This rearrangement joins TRBV6-1 to TRBJ1-2; perhaps TRBD1 as D (5 bases). V was cut by 8 bases and J by 3 bases, with 13 bases left in between. The germline V gene has CDR1 MNHNS and CDR2 SASEGT. The CDR3 extends over 13 amino acids. This chain's CDR3 is CASGAGPYYGYTF. The CDR3 DNA is TGTGCCAGCGGAGCAGGGCCCTACTATGGCTACACCTTC.

This clonotype was seen a handful of times. The rearrangement joins TRBV20-1 to TRBJ2-7; D is possibly TRBD2 (5 bases). CDR1 DFQATT and CDR2 SNEGSKA come from the germline V gene (reference sequence). Trimming shortened V by 3 bases and J by 2 bases, and 11 bases separated the two germline ends. This CDR3 contains 13 residues. CDR3 loop: CSARKARAYEQYF. CDR3 bases: TGCAGTGCTAGGAAAGCGCGGGCCTACGAGCAGTACTTC.

The V and J genes are TRBV7-2 and TRBJ2-1, with 8 nucleotides matching TRBD1. The V and J ends lost 2 bases and 4 bases, in that order; junction bases with no gene match: 16. Per germline, CDR1 SGHTA and CDR2 FQGNSA. The CDR3 length is 19 residues. The CDR3 reads CASSLLGAPGTGEYNEQFF. In DNA form, the CDR3 reads TGTGCCAGCAGCTTATTGGGAGCCCCCGGGACAGGAGAATACAATGAGCAGTTCTTC.

The genes are TRBV5-1 and TRBJ2-3; the match to TRBD2 covers 14 bases. The trim removed 4 bases at V and 5 bases at J, leaving 12 bases unmatched. The CDR3 has 18 amino acids. Germline assignment: CDR1 SGHRS and CDR2 YFSETQ. The CDR3 reads CASSLYSGLAGVGDTQYF. The CDR3 DNA is TGCGCCAGCAGCCTCTATTCGGGACTAGCGGGAGTTGGAGATACGCAGTATTTT.

The rearrangement uses TRBV14 and TRBJ2-1; 10 bases match TRBD1. This CDR3 contains 12 residues. The V gene end was trimmed by 4 bases and the J gene end by 12 bases; junction bases not matched to a gene: 3. Looked up from germline, CDR1 is SGHDN and CDR2 is FVKESK. CDR3 bases: TGTGCCAGCAGCCGCGACAGGGGGCCGCAGTTCTTC. This encodes CASSRDRGPQFF.

J is TRBJ2-7 and V is TRBV5-1; weak D call: TRBD2 (6 bases). The length of the CDR3 is 15 residues. V was trimmed by 2 bases and J by 0 bases, leaving 12 bases between them. CDR1 SGHRS and CDR2 YFSETQ come from the germline V gene. The CDR3 nucleotides are TGCGCCAGCAGCTTCCGGGACTGGAACTCCTACGAGCAGTACTTC. This codes for CASSFRDWNSYEQYF.

Only a few counts were recorded for this clonotype. The chain is built from TRBV12-3 or TRBV12-4 and TRBJ1-2; weak D call: TRBD1 (5 bases). Between the trimmed V and J ends, which lost 7 bases and 4 bases, there was a span of 16 bases. This CDR3 has 14 amino acids. The CDR3 DNA reads TGTGCCAGCACCGACACAGGAACAGCCTATGGCTACACCTTC. Translation: CASTDTGTAYGYTF.

This clonotype appeared a few times. The CDR3 nucleotides read TGCAGTGCTAGAGATGAAAGGGCAGGGGGCCCTCAAGAGACCCAGTACTTC. Protein: CSARDERAGGPQETQYF. The rearrangement links TRBV20-1 to TRBJ2-5; 8 bases are a match to TRBD1. Trimming at V came to 0 bases and at J to 2 bases, leaving 11 bases not matched to a gene. The CDR3 length is 17 residues. Per the germline V gene, CDR1 is DFQATT and CDR2 is SNEGSKA (reference sequence).

V gene TRBV5-1 combines with J gene TRBJ2-7; 8 bases map to TRBD1. CDR3 length: 17 residues. Germline V gene data show CDR1 as SGHRS and CDR2 as YFSETQ. Trimming at V came to 0 bases and at J to 3 bases, leaving 11 bases not matched to a gene. The CDR3 is CASSLAGQVLGVYEQYF. Written as DNA, the CDR3 is TGCGCCAGCAGCTTGGCGGGACAGGTGCTCGGTGTCTACGAGCAGTACTTC.

V is TRBV19 and J is TRBJ1-5; D is undetermined. The V gene's germline CDR1 is LNHDA and CDR2 SQIVND (reference sequence). This CDR3 comprises 14 residues. The germline V and J ends were trimmed by 7 bases and 4 bases, with 14 bases remaining between them. The CDR3 loop reads CASKSFGRNQPQHF. In nucleotides, the CDR3 is TGTGCCAGTAAGAGTTTCGGTCGGAATCAGCCCCAGCATTTT.

The V and J genes are TRBV20-1 and TRBJ2-6, with 11 positions matching TRBD1. CDR1 DFQATT and CDR2 SNEGSKA come from the germline V gene (reference sequence). Unmatched junction bases numbered 8, after V lost 6 bases and J lost 1 base. The CDR3 has 17 residues. CDR3 bases: TGCAGTGCGATTATCGGACAGGGGGCTTCTGGGGCCAACGTCCTGACTTTC. Residues: CSAIIGQGASGANVLTF.

The chain recombines TRBV29-1 with TRBJ2-1; 10 nucleotides agree with TRBD1. Germline CDR1 SQVTM, CDR2 ANQGSEA. V lost 6 bases to trimming and J lost 1 base; unmatched junction nucleotides: 9. The CDR3 covers 16 residues. The CDR3 region has the DNA TGCAGCGTCGCCCCGGGACAGGGGAATTCCTACAATGAGCAGTTCTTC. Its translation is CSVAPGQGNSYNEQFF.

This clonotype was seen a handful of times. The genes are TRBV20-1 and TRBJ1-6, with a weak D call TRBD1 (5 bases). Germline assignment: CDR1 DFQATT and CDR2 SNEGSKA (reference sequence). CDR3 length: 16 residues. V lost 1 base, J lost 6 bases, and 16 bases lay in between. The CDR3 reads CSARGPRGSGNSPLHF. CDR3 coding DNA: TGCAGTGCTAGAGGGCCACGGGGGTCGGGTAATTCACCCCTCCACTTT.

The V gene is TRBV18, the J gene TRBJ2-7, with unresolved D. The CDR3 covers 12 residues. Trimming left V 8 bases short and J 3 bases short, with 11 bases between. The germline V gene has CDR1 KGHSH and CDR2 LQKENI. The CDR3 DNA reads as TGTGCCAGCGCAGAGAGAGGCTACGAGCAGTACTTC. This codes for CASAERGYEQYF. The whole variable domain, remainder taken from reference TRBV18 and TRBJ2-7, is NAGVMQNPRHLVRRRGQEARLRCSPMKGHSHVYWYRQLPEEGLKFMVYLQKENIIDESGMPKERFSAEFPKEGPSILRIQQVVRGDSAAYFCASAERGYEQYFGPGTRLTVT.